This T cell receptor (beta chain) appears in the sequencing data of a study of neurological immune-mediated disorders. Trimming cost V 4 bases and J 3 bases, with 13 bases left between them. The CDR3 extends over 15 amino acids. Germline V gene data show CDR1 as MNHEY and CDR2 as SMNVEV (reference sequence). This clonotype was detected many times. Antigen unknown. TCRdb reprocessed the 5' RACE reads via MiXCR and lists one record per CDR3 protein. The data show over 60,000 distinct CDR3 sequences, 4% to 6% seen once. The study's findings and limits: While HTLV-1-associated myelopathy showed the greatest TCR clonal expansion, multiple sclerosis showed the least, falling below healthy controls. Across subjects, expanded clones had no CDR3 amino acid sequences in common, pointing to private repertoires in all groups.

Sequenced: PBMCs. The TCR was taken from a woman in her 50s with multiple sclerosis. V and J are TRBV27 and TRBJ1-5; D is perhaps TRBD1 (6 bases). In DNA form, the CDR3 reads TGTGCCAGCAGTTCTACAGGGATCAACAATCAGCCCCAGCATTTT. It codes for CASSSTGINNQPQHF.